The 12 T cell receptor beta chains below come from one sample, sequenced in a study of cytomegalovirus exposure and HLA in healthy donors. A multiplex PCR was run with 60 Vbeta primers and 13 Jbeta primers. The method was immunoSEQ multiplex PCR; TCRdb's version includes in-frame clones alone and lacks a portion of them. This sample yields about 190,000 clones, of which around four fifths are seen a single time; over 1.5% belongs to the top ten. Material: PBMCs. The receptor set was obtained from a man aged 50-60 years in good health and CMV-seronegative.

Regarding this clone: A read error may account for a junction end that differs from germline. This sequence joins TRBV28 and TRBJ2-5; TRBD2 matches at 7 bases. Judging by the DNA end, TRBJ2-7 fits better; the J call may be wrong. Germline V gives CDR1 MDHEN, CDR2 SYDVKM. The length of the CDR3 is 15 residues. The DNA of the CDR3 is TGTGCCAGCAGTCCCTGGGGACTAACCTCCAACGAGCAGTACTTC. Translated, it gives CASSPWGLTSNEQYF.

The chain links TRBV5-6 to TRBJ2-7; 8 positions match TRBD1. Losses at the gene ends were 4 bases for V and 1 base for J; bases not matched to a gene: 1. Germline V gene lookup returns CDR1 SGHDT and CDR2 YYEEEE. The CDR3 has 13 residues. The CDR3: CASSRDRSYEQYF. DNA of the CDR3: TGTGCCAGCAGCCGGGACAGGTCCTACGAGCAGTACTTC. Variable domain in full (rest from reference TRBV5-6 and TRBJ2-7): DAGVTQSPTHLIKTRGQQVTLRCSPKSGHDTVSWYQQALGQGPQFIFQYYEEEERQRGNFPDRFSGHQFPNYSSELNVNALLLGDSALYLCASSRDRSYEQYFGPGTRLTVT.

The chain employs TRBV5-4 and TRBJ1-1; the match to TRBD1 covers 10 bases. This CDR3 spans 17 amino acids. Germline values: CDR1 SGHNT, CDR2 YYREEE (reference sequence). V trimming: 5 bases; J trimming: 1 base; junction bases outside the gene matches: 11. CDR3 region: CASSPFRQGASNTEAFF. The CDR3 DNA reads as TGTGCCAGCAGTCCCTTCCGACAGGGGGCATCGAACACTGAAGCTTTCTTT.

V usage is TRBV6-1 and J usage is TRBJ2-7; maybe TRBD1 (6 bases). V was cut by 6 bases and J by 5 bases, with 17 bases left in between. This CDR3 is 14 amino acids long. Per germline, CDR1 MNHNS and CDR2 SASEGT. CDR3 region: CASSRQVGSDEQYF. The CDR3 DNA follows: TGTGCCAGCAGCAGACAGGTAGGATCGGACGAGCAGTACTTC.

The chain uses TRBV7-6 and TRBJ2-7; 9 nucleotides match TRBD2. The CDR3 covers 15 residues. J gave up 4 bases and V 5 bases, and 9 bases lay outside the gene matches. The germline gives CDR1 SGHVS, CDR2 FNYEAQ. DNA for the CDR3: TGTGCCAGCAGCCGCGTGACTAGCGGAAGTTACGAGCAGTACTTC. It encodes CASSRVTSGSYEQYF.

The J gene is TRBJ2-2, the V gene TRBV19; 10 positions match TRBD2. The V gene end was trimmed by 1 base and the J gene end by 3 bases; junction bases not matched to a gene: 8. The germline gives CDR1 LNHDA, CDR2 SQIVND (reference sequence). The CDR3 is made up of 18 amino acids. The CDR3 nucleotides are TGTGCCAGTAGTATAGTGGCCCTAGCGGGAGAAGACACCGGGGAGCTGTTTTTT. Amino acids: CASSIVALAGEDTGELFF.

The chain is built from TRBV13 and TRBJ2-5, with a weak D call TRBD1 (5 bases). The J call may be in error: the DNA end matches TRBJ2-7 better. CDR3 length: 15 residues. CDR1 and CDR2 from the germline V gene are PRHDT and FYEKMQ (reference sequence). CDR3 coding DNA: TGTGCCAGCAGCGGCGCTTGGACAAGGAAATACGAGCAGTACTTC. It specifies CASSGAWTRKYEQYF.

The V and J genes are TRBV28 and TRBJ2-6; 8 bases are a match to TRBD1. Germline CDR1 reads MDHEN; CDR2 reads SYDVKM. The CDR3 totals 19 residues. The J segment lost 0 bases and the V segment lost 6 bases, leaving 13 bases of the junction unmatched. CDR3 sequence: CASRPGGYSALSGANVLTF. For the CDR3, the DNA is TGTGCCAGCAGACCAGGGGGCTACAGCGCTCTCTCTGGGGCCAACGTCCTGACTTTC. Variable domain in full (rest from reference TRBV28 and TRBJ2-6): DVKVTQSSRYLVKRTGEKVFLECVQDMDHENMFWYRQDPGLGLRLIYFSYDVKMKEKGDIPEGYSVSREKKERFSLILESASTNQTSMYLCASRPGGYSALSGANVLTFGAGSRLTVL.

The chain has TRBV28 and TRBJ2-2; 11 nucleotides match TRBD2. V shed 4 bases and J 3 bases; nucleotides not matched to a gene: 7. This CDR3 spans 17 amino acids. Germline V gives CDR1 MDHEN, CDR2 SYDVKM. The CDR3 sequence is CASSSDSGRVDTGELFF. The CDR3 nucleotides are TGTGCCAGCAGTTCCGATAGCGGGAGGGTCGACACCGGGGAGCTGTTTTTT. The whole variable domain, remainder taken from reference TRBV28 and TRBJ2-2, is DVKVTQSSRYLVKRTGEKVFLECVQDMDHENMFWYRQDPGLGLRLIYFSYDVKMKEKGDIPEGYSVSREKKERFSLILESASTNQTSMYLCASSSDSGRVDTGELFFGEGSRLTVL.

The CDR3 DNA reads TGTGCCAGCAGTTACTCGAGGCCAGGGGCTGAAGCTTTCTTT. Its translation is CASSYSRPGAEAFF. This rearrangement joins TRBV6-5 to TRBJ1-1, with a tentative D call TRBD1 (6 bases). CDR1 is MNHEY and CDR2 is SVGAGI in the germline V gene. CDR3 size: 14 residues. V dropped 0 bases and J dropped 6 bases, with 11 bases sitting between them.

The V and J genes are TRBV28 and TRBJ1-1, with 8 bases aligning to TRBD1. V lost 6 bases to trimming and J lost 1 base; unmatched junction nucleotides: 13. Per the germline V gene, CDR1 is MDHEN and CDR2 is SYDVKM. This CDR3 has 17 amino acids. In nucleotides, the CDR3 is TGTGCCAGCAGATCCGGACAGGGAGGTATAGGGAACACTGAAGCTTTCTTT. This sequence encodes CASRSGQGGIGNTEAFF.

J is TRBJ2-5 and V is TRBV19, with D maybe TRBD1 (6 bases). The CDR3 length is 14 residues. Between the trimmed V and J ends, which lost 5 bases and 5 bases, there was a span of 15 bases. Germline lookup yields CDR1 LNHDA and CDR2 SQIVND (reference sequence). As DNA, the CDR3 is TGTGCCAGTAGTGCCAGGGGTGTAGGTGAGACCCAGTACTTC. Amino acid sequence: CASSARGVGETQYF.